The 23 T cell receptor beta chains below come from one sample, sequenced in a study of blood T cell repertoires in COVID-19. This table comes from immunoSEQ multiplex PCR, and its TCRdb copy is limited to in-frame clones, with some not included. The sample records approximately 480,000 clones, approximately 89% being singletons. What was sequenced was peripheral blood. The source is a man aged 18 to 29 with COVID-19, enrolled during active disease.

The V call is TRBV12-3 or TRBV12-4, the J call TRBJ1-1; tentative D call: TRBD1 (5 bases). This CDR3 has 13 amino acids. V was clipped by 3 bases and J by 8 bases, with 13 bases between them. CDR3 sequence reads: CASSFAGEVEAFF. The CDR3 coding sequence is TGTGCCAGCAGTTTTGCGGGGGAGGTCGAAGCTTTCTTT.

This clone was found a few times. An end of the junction does not agree with germline; a read error may underlie this. The chain links TRBV7-7 to TRBJ2-3, with 7 nucleotides matching TRBD2. Germline lookup yields CDR1 SSHAT and CDR2 FNYEAQ (reference sequence). The CDR3 has 15 residues. The CDR3 region has the DNA TGTGCTAGCAGCCGCACTAGCGCCCCCCCAGATACGCAGTATTTT. This translates into CASSRTSAPPDTQYF.

This clone was counted once. This sequence joins TRBV6-5 and TRBJ2-3; possible D gene TRBD2, 5 bases. The CDR3 spans 14 residues. V was shortened by 8 bases and J by 1 base, with 13 bases between the two germline ends. Per the germline V gene, CDR1 is MNHEY and CDR2 is SVGAGI. The CDR3 protein is CASEWRPGTDTQYF. The DNA for the CDR3 is TGTGCCAGCGAGTGGAGGCCCGGCACAGATACGCAGTATTTT.

The rearrangement uses TRBV18 and TRBJ2-3, with D maybe TRBD2 (6 bases). The germline V and J ends were trimmed by 2 bases and 1 base, with 16 bases remaining between them. Germline CDR1 KGHSH, CDR2 LQKENI. This CDR3 has 17 amino acids. The CDR3 bases are TGTGCCAGCTCACCAGGGCTGGGAGGAAAAGGCACAGATACGCAGTATTTT. As protein: CASSPGLGGKGTDTQYF. The full variable domain, in which reference TRBV18 and TRBJ2-3 provide the parts outside the CDR3, is NAGVMQNPRHLVRRRGQEARLRCSPMKGHSHVYWYRQLPEEGLKFMVYLQKENIIDESGMPKERFSAEFPKEGPSILRIQQVVRGDSAAYFCASSPGLGGKGTDTQYFGPGTRLTVL.

A single count supports this clone. The same CDR3 can be traced to other DNA sequences in this sample. V and J are TRBV12-3 or TRBV12-4 and TRBJ1-1; D is unresolved. V shed 3 bases and J shed 0 bases, with 5 bases lying between them. This CDR3 is 13 amino acids long. CDR3 sequence (DNA): TGTGCCAGCAGTTTGAGTTTGAACACTGAAGCTTTCTTT. Its translation: CASSLSLNTEAFF.

This clone was detected only a few times. This sequence joins TRBV29-1 and TRBJ2-5; 10 bases line up with TRBD2. V was clipped by 6 bases and J by 4 bases; unmatched bases: 8. The CDR3 sequence is 14 residues long. Germline CDR1 and CDR2: SQVTM and ANQGSEA. The CDR3 region is CSVPASGSPETQYF. CDR3 in DNA: TGCAGCGTCCCGGCTAGCGGGAGTCCAGAGACCCAGTACTTC.

The V call is TRBV19, the J call TRBJ2-3; maybe TRBD2 (6 bases). Trimming left V 5 bases short and J 2 bases short, with 20 bases between. From germline, CDR1 is LNHDA and CDR2 SQIVND (reference sequence). This CDR3 is 17 amino acids long. The CDR3 spells CASSPHSTGDLTDTQYF. The CDR3 region has the DNA TGTGCCAGTAGTCCACATAGTACGGGGGACCTCACAGATACGCAGTATTTT. Full variable domain (outside the CDR3, taken from reference TRBV19 and TRBJ2-3): DGGITQSPKYLFRKEGQNVTLSCEQNLNHDAMYWYRQDPGQGLRLIYYSQIVNDFQKGDIAEGYSVSREKKESFPLTVTSAQKNPTAFYLCASSPHSTGDLTDTQYFGPGTRLTVL.

DNA of the CDR3: TGTGCCAGCAGTGAAGCCCGAATAGCGGGAGATTCCGCCGGGGAGCTGTTTTTT. Amino acids: CASSEARIAGDSAGELFF. V is TRBV2 and J is TRBJ2-2; TRBD2 aligns across 9 bases. The germline V gene has CDR1 SNHLY and CDR2 FYNNEI. The CDR3 contains 18 residues. V lost 0 bases, J lost 6 bases, and 11 bases stayed unmatched.

Details on this clone: Other DNA sequences of this sample code for an identical CDR3. J is TRBJ2-7 and V is TRBV5-5; D is unclear. The CDR3 covers 12 residues. V gave up 1 base and J gave up 1 base, with 3 bases separating them. In germline, CDR1 is SGHKS, CDR2 YYEKEE (reference sequence). The CDR3 protein is CASSLSSYEQYF. CDR3 DNA sequence: TGTGCCAGCAGCTTGTCATCCTACGAGCAGTACTTC.

The rearrangement joins TRBV7-3 to TRBJ1-1, with no clear D. This CDR3 is 13 amino acids long. Germline V gene sequence: CDR1 SGHTA, CDR2 FQGTGA. Trimming took off 2 bases at V and 3 bases at J, with 7 bases between the two ends. CDR3 protein: CASSLLSYTEAFF. CDR3 bases: TGTGCCAGCAGCTTACTCTCTTACACTGAAGCTTTCTTT.

V is TRBV4-2 and J is TRBJ1-1; D unclear. Germline V gene lookup returns CDR1 LGHNA and CDR2 YNFKEQ. The CDR3 sequence is 14 residues long. V lost 0 bases, J lost 0 bases, and 5 bases lay in between. The CDR3 loop is CASSQEAVNTEAFF. The DNA of the CDR3 is TGTGCCAGCAGCCAAGAGGCGGTGAACACTGAAGCTTTCTTT.

The chain links TRBV7-9 to TRBJ1-2; D unclear. This CDR3 is built from 15 residues. Germline-derived CDR1 and CDR2 are SEHNR and FQNEAQ (reference sequence). With 5 bases removed from V and 4 bases from J, the gap between germline ends came to 17 bases. CDR3 DNA sequence: TGTGCCAGCAGCCAGGTCGGACTTGAGAGCTATGGCTACACCTTC. It is translated as CASSQVGLESYGYTF.

The V call is TRBV11-2, the J call TRBJ2-7, with 7 bases fitting TRBD1. V was pared by 5 bases and J by 0 bases, with 4 bases of the junction left unmatched. CDR1 SGHAT and CDR2 FQNNGV come from the germline V gene. The CDR3 loop spans 14 amino acids. CDR3 sequence: CASSNSGGSYEQYF. The CDR3 DNA sequence: TGTGCCAGCAGCAACTCAGGGGGCTCCTACGAGCAGTACTTC.

The chain combines TRBV5-1 with TRBJ2-1, with D possibly TRBD2 on 6 matching bases. CDR3 size: 15 residues. V lost 4 bases, J lost 2 bases, and 13 bases lay in between. Germline values: CDR1 SGHRS, CDR2 YFSETQ. CDR3: CASSLTTRTYNEQFF. The CDR3, as DNA: TGCGCCAGCAGCCTGACGACTAGGACCTACAATGAGCAGTTCTTC.

The chain employs TRBV18 and TRBJ2-3, with 9 bases matching TRBD2. V was clipped by 3 bases and J by 4 bases; unmatched bases: 2. The CDR3 contains 14 residues. Germline V gives CDR1 KGHSH, CDR2 LQKENI. The CDR3 sequence: CASSPGTSSDTQYF. CDR3 coding DNA: TGTGCCAGCTCACCCGGGACTAGCTCAGATACGCAGTATTTT.

This rearrangement joins TRBV7-8 to TRBJ2-7, with 10 nucleotides matching TRBD1. The CDR3 spans 16 residues. With 5 bases clipped from V and 2 bases from J, the junction kept 9 bases outside the gene matches. CDR1 and CDR2 from the germline V gene are SGHVS and FQNEAQ. The CDR3 protein is CASSPHTGTGAYEQYF. The CDR3 coding sequence is TGTGCCAGCAGCCCCCATACCGGGACAGGGGCCTACGAGCAGTACTTC.

This clone has a single count. The V gene is TRBV5-6, the J gene TRBJ2-7; D call uncertain. Trimming took off 7 bases at V and 3 bases at J, with 17 bases between the two ends. Germline V lookup: CDR1 SGHDT, CDR2 YYEEEE. The CDR3 has 14 residues. CDR3 residues: CASRKAAQFYEQYF. In DNA form, the CDR3 reads TGTGCCAGCCGTAAGGCAGCGCAGTTCTACGAGCAGTACTTC.

This clone occurred a few times. In nucleotides, the CDR3 is TGTGCCAGCGGGGGGGACGGGACTAAGACCCAGTACTTC. It translates to CASGGDGTKTQYF. The chain joins TRBV19 to TRBJ2-5; 8 bases match TRBD2. Germline assignment: CDR1 LNHDA and CDR2 SQIVND (reference sequence). Trimming at V came to 9 bases and at J to 6 bases, leaving 9 bases not matched to a gene. CDR3 length equals 13 residues.

The V and J genes are TRBV9 and TRBJ2-1; 9 bases align to TRBD2. Germline V gene lookup returns CDR1 SGDLS and CDR2 YYNGEE. CDR3 size: 15 residues. The J segment lost 6 bases and the V segment lost 4 bases, leaving 8 bases of the junction unmatched. The CDR3 DNA reads as TGTGCCAGCAGCCCTCGGACTAGCGCGGGCAATGAGCAGTTCTTC. Translated, it gives CASSPRTSAGNEQFF.

The rearrangement joins TRBV25-1 to TRBJ2-2, with D possibly TRBD2 on 5 matching bases. The CDR3 is made up of 14 amino acids. V dropped 3 bases and J dropped 0 bases, with 5 bases sitting between them. The germline CDR1 and CDR2 sequences are MGHDK and SYGVNS. The CDR3 DNA reads as TGTGCCAGCAGTGAGGAGGCGAACACCGGGGAGCTGTTTTTT. Encoded protein: CASSEEANTGELFF.

This chain uses TRBV5-1 with TRBJ1-1; TRBD1 might be the D (5 bases). Trimming took 7 bases from V and 4 from J, leaving 17 bases between them. This CDR3 has 14 amino acids. The germline CDR1 and CDR2 sequences are SGHRS and YFSETQ. CDR3 coding DNA: TGCGCCAGCGGGGCGGCCGGGGGGACCACTGAAGCTTTCTTT. Amino acid sequence: CASGAAGGTTEAFF.

The V and J genes are TRBV2 and TRBJ2-7, with TRBD2 matching over 13 bases. Germline-derived CDR1 and CDR2 are SNHLY and FYNNEI. CDR3 size: 14 residues. V trimming: 6 bases; J trimming: 7 bases; junction bases outside the gene matches: 6. This chain's CDR3 is CASRRTSGRVEQYF. The CDR3 DNA sequence: TGTGCCAGCAGGAGGACTAGCGGGAGAGTTGAGCAGTACTTC.

A few counts support this clone. V gene TRBV30 combines with J gene TRBJ1-2, with D unclear. Per the germline V gene, CDR1 is GTSNPN and CDR2 is SVGIG (reference sequence). Trimming pared 1 base from V and 8 bases from J, leaving 14 bases between. This CDR3 region has 13 residues. For the CDR3, the DNA is TGTGCCTGGAGTGGGACTTTAGGGTCGGGCTACACCTTC. This codes for CAWSGTLGSGYTF.